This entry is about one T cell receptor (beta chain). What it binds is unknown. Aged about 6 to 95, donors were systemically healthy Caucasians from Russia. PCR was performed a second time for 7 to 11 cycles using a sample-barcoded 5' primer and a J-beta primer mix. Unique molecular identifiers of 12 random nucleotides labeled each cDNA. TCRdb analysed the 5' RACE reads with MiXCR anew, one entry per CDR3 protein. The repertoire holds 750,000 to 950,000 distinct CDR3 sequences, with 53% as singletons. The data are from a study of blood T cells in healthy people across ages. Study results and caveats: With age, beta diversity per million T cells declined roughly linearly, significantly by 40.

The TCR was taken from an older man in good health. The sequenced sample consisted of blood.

The CDR3: CALGQRSYNEQFF. The CDR3 bases are TGTGCCTTAGGGCAGCGGTCCTACAATGAGCAGTTCTTC. The V call is TRBV6-1, the J call TRBJ2-1, with D perhaps matching TRBD2 (5 bases). V was shortened by 11 bases and J by 1 base, with 12 bases between the two germline ends. Germline CDR1 reads MNHNS; CDR2 reads SASEGT. The CDR3 covers 13 residues.